These 30 T cell receptor beta chains were all obtained from the same sample, sequenced in a study of blood T cell repertoires in COVID-19. This table comes from immunoSEQ multiplex PCR, and its TCRdb copy is limited to in-frame clones, with some not included. The top ten clones hold about 2.2% of a sample with approximately 150,000 clones, about 88% of them seen once. Input material: PBMCs or T cells enriched from blood (not recorded which). All receptors come from a man aged 35 to 55 with acute COVID-19.

The V and J genes are TRBV6-5 and TRBJ1-1; maybe TRBD1 (6 bases). This CDR3 is 15 amino acids long. The germline CDR1 and CDR2 sequences are MNHEY and SVGAGI. Trimming cost V 2 bases and J 0 bases, with 10 bases left between them. The CDR3 sequence: CASSYLGALNTEAFF. CDR3 DNA: TGTGCCAGCAGTTACCTGGGGGCTTTGAACACTGAAGCTTTCTTT.

This chain joins TRBV6-5 and TRBJ2-1; D gene uncertain. In germline, CDR1 is MNHEY, CDR2 SVGAGI. Trimming pared 10 bases from V and 3 bases from J, leaving 13 bases between. The CDR3 sequence is 13 residues long. Here the CDR3 DNA reads TGTGCCACCTATGGCGGCGGCTACAATGAGCAGTTCTTC. Its protein is CATYGGGYNEQFF.

The rearrangement uses TRBV24-1 and TRBJ1-1, with 7 bases lining up with TRBD1. Germline V gene lookup returns CDR1 KGHDR and CDR2 SFDVKD. V gave up 6 bases and J gave up 8 bases; unmatched junction bases: 5. The CDR3 has 12 residues. CDR3: CATSKQGEEAFF. In DNA, the CDR3 is TGTGCCACCAGTAAGCAGGGGGAGGAAGCTTTCTTT.

V usage is TRBV18 and J usage is TRBJ1-2, with 12 bases fitting TRBD1. V was clipped by 4 bases and J by 4 bases; unmatched bases: 4. The CDR3 is 15 residues long. Germline values: CDR1 KGHSH, CDR2 LQKENI. The CDR3 coding sequence is TGTGCCAGCTCACGGGGGACAGGGGGCAGCTATGGCTACACCTTC. Its protein is CASSRGTGGSYGYTF. The full variable domain, completed using reference TRBV18 and TRBJ1-2, is NAGVMQNPRHLVRRRGQEARLRCSPMKGHSHVYWYRQLPEEGLKFMVYLQKENIIDESGMPKERFSAEFPKEGPSILRIQQVVRGDSAAYFCASSRGTGGSYGYTFGSGTRLTVV.

The chain has TRBV7-8 and TRBJ2-1; D is unresolved. Per germline, CDR1 SGHVS and CDR2 FQNEAQ. V was cut by 5 bases and J by 8 bases, with 10 bases left in between. This CDR3 has 12 amino acids. This CDR3 is CASSPPSHEQFF. Here the CDR3 DNA reads TGTGCCAGCAGCCCTCCCAGTCATGAGCAGTTCTTC. The variable domain in full, completed from reference TRBV7-8 and TRBJ2-1, reads GAGVSQSPRYKVAKRGQDVALRCDPISGHVSLFWYQQALGQGPEFLTYFQNEAQLDKSGLPSDRFFAERPEGSVSTLKIQRTQQEDSAVYLCASSPPSHEQFFGPGTRLTVL.

V is TRBV18 and J is TRBJ1-2; D is unclear. The V gene's germline CDR1 is KGHSH and CDR2 LQKENI. The length of the CDR3 is 14 residues. The V gene lost 2 bases and the J gene lost 3 bases, with 10 bases spanning the gap. This CDR3 is CASSPRPEDYGYTF. The CDR3 nucleotides read TGTGCCAGCTCACCAAGGCCGGAGGACTATGGCTACACCTTC.

The chain employs TRBV10-3 and TRBJ1-4; no reliable D call. The CDR3 extends over 18 amino acids. Germline V lookup: CDR1 ENHRY, CDR2 SYGVKD. Trimming stripped 0 bases from V and 4 bases from J, with 18 bases between. The CDR3 coding sequence is TGTGCCATCAGTGAGTCGACTGGAGGACTAGGCAGTAATGAAAAACTGTTTTTT. Translating gives CAISESTGGLGSNEKLFF.

The V gene is TRBV10-3, the J gene TRBJ2-3; 11 bases are a match to TRBD1. The CDR3 is 16 residues long. From germline, CDR1 is ENHRY and CDR2 SYGVKD. J was trimmed by 5 bases and V by 6 bases; bases with no gene match: 10. Written as DNA, the CDR3 is TGTGCCATCAGGGGTGGACAGGGGGCTGATGGAGATACGCAGTATTTT. It is translated as CAIRGGQGADGDTQYF.

J is TRBJ2-7 and V is TRBV6-2 or TRBV6-3; maybe TRBD2 (5 bases). Trimming removed 3 bases from V and 6 bases from J, with 15 bases in between. Germline CDR1 reads MNHEY; CDR2 reads SVGEGT. This CDR3 comprises 14 residues. CDR3 DNA: TGTGCCAGCAGTTATTTGCGCGACTACGGCGAGCAGTACTTC. This encodes CASSYLRDYGEQYF.

This chain connects TRBV19 to TRBJ1-5; no clear D gene. The CDR3 spans 18 residues. Germline CDR1 reads LNHDA; CDR2 reads SQIVND (reference sequence). V was pared by 7 bases and J by 2 bases, with 24 bases between. As DNA, the CDR3 is TGTGCCAGTACCCTTTCCGGGTCCTTATTACTGGGCAATCAGCCCCAGCATTTT. It codes for CASTLSGSLLLGNQPQHF.

The rearrangement joins TRBV5-4 to TRBJ1-1; 10 bases map to TRBD1. V was pared by 3 bases and J by 6 bases, with 11 bases of the junction left unmatched. There are 16 residues in the CDR3. Germline lookup yields CDR1 SGHNT and CDR2 YYREEE (reference sequence). CDR3 nucleotides: TGTGCCAGCAGCTCCCCGGGACAGGGGCGCCAGGCTGAAGCTTTCTTT. It codes for CASSSPGQGRQAEAFF. Supplemented by reference TRBV5-4 and TRBJ1-1, the full variable domain reads ETGVTQSPTHLIKTRGQQVTLRCSSQSGHNTVSWYQQALGQGPQFIFQYYREEENGRGNFPPRFSGLQFPNYSSELNVNALELDDSALYLCASSSPGQGRQAEAFFGQGTRLTVV.

The chain uses TRBV2 and TRBJ2-3; 8 positions agree with TRBD1. With V trimmed by 6 bases and J by 5 bases, 4 bases remained unmatched. The CDR3 is 13 residues long. Per the germline V gene, CDR1 is SNHLY and CDR2 is FYNNEI. The CDR3 spells CASSGQGEDTQYF. CDR3 sequence (DNA): TGTGCCAGCAGCGGACAGGGTGAAGATACGCAGTATTTT.

This chain uses TRBV9 with TRBJ2-7; the D gene is possibly TRBD2 (6 bases). Germline CDR1 and CDR2: SGDLS and YYNGEE. Trimming took 3 bases from V and 1 from J, leaving 11 bases between them. The CDR3 is made up of 14 amino acids. The CDR3, as DNA: TGTGCCAGCAGCGGGGGGGACGTTTCCTACGAGCAGTACTTC. It encodes CASSGGDVSYEQYF.

CDR3 sequence: CASSLEGGQETQYF. CDR3 DNA: TGTGCCAGCAGCTTAGAGGGTGGCCAAGAGACCCAGTACTTC. The rearrangement uses TRBV7-3 and TRBJ2-5; D perhaps matches TRBD2 (5 bases). V was clipped by 2 bases and J by 1 base, with 8 bases between them. Per the germline V gene, CDR1 is SGHTA and CDR2 is FQGTGA. This CDR3 region has 14 residues.

This clone has a handful of counts. V usage is TRBV2 and J usage is TRBJ2-3, with D tentatively TRBD2 (7 bases). Germline lookup yields CDR1 SNHLY and CDR2 FYNNEI. Trimming removed 4 bases at V and 4 bases at J, with 15 bases between. The CDR3 sequence is 15 residues long. The CDR3 reads CASSVEGGAADTQYF. Written as DNA, the CDR3 is TGTGCCAGCAGTGTGGAAGGGGGGGCAGCAGATACGCAGTATTTT.

This rearrangement joins TRBV19 to TRBJ2-1; 9 bases fit TRBD2. The V and J ends lost 8 bases and 5 bases, in that order; junction bases with no gene match: 19. In germline, CDR1 is LNHDA, CDR2 SQIVND (reference sequence). The CDR3 is 18 residues long. The CDR3 nucleotides are TGTGCCAGTGGCGGGTTAAAGTTTAGCGGGAGATGGGACAATGAGCAGTTCTTC. This codes for CASGGLKFSGRWDNEQFF.

This chain uses TRBV5-1 with TRBJ2-5; TRBD1 matches at 8 bases. The length of the CDR3 is 14 residues. CDR1 and CDR2 from the germline V gene are SGHRS and YFSETQ. The trim removed 6 bases at V and 3 bases at J, leaving 7 bases unmatched. CDR3 nucleotide sequence: TGCGCCAGCACCCGGACAGGGACTGAAGAGACCCAGTACTTC. Protein sequence: CASTRTGTEETQYF.

The chain uses TRBV5-1 and TRBJ1-2; 9 nucleotides match TRBD1. Germline V CDR1 and CDR2: SGHRS, YFSETQ. The CDR3 contains 13 residues. J lost 8 bases, V lost 2 bases, and 4 bases had no gene match. The CDR3 loop reads CASSFTGGEGYTF. The CDR3 coding sequence is TGCGCCAGCAGCTTCACAGGGGGCGAAGGCTACACCTTC.

The chain recombines TRBV4-2 with TRBJ2-3; weak D call: TRBD1 (5 bases). The germline V gene has CDR1 LGHNA and CDR2 YNFKEQ. V was trimmed by 1 base and J by 6 bases, leaving 5 bases between them. The CDR3 length is 12 residues. CDR3 in amino acids: CASSQGQDTQYF. The CDR3 region has the DNA TGTGCCAGCAGCCAAGGACAGGATACGCAGTATTTT.

This sequence joins TRBV12-3 or TRBV12-4 and TRBJ2-5; a weak D match, TRBD2 (6 bases). V was pared by 5 bases and J by 4 bases, with 11 bases between. The CDR3 sequence is 13 residues long. DNA for the CDR3: TGTGCCAGCAGTATCCGTAGCGGAGAGACCCAGTACTTC. This gives the protein CASSIRSGETQYF.

The CDR3 region is CASSLDGPSSYNEQFF. Written as DNA, the CDR3 is TGCGCCAGCAGCTTGGATGGGCCAAGCTCCTACAATGAGCAGTTCTTC. The V gene is TRBV5-1, the J gene TRBJ2-1; D not certain. V lost 0 bases and J lost 0, with 10 bases in between. The CDR3 is 16 amino acids. Germline lookup yields CDR1 SGHRS and CDR2 YFSETQ.

J is TRBJ2-4 and V is TRBV5-1; a possible D gene is TRBD1 (8 bases). This CDR3 is 18 amino acids long. Trimming shortened V by 4 bases and J by 0 bases, and 20 bases separated the two germline ends. The germline V gene has CDR1 SGHRS and CDR2 YFSETQ. The CDR3 is CASSPGQGGVLAKNIQYF. For the CDR3, the DNA is TGCGCCAGCAGCCCCGGACAGGGAGGGGTCCTAGCCAAAAACATTCAGTACTTC.

The chain couples TRBV4-2 to TRBJ1-2; 8 nucleotides match TRBD1. Trimming at V came to 3 bases and at J to 8 bases, leaving 2 bases not matched to a gene. Germline lookup yields CDR1 LGHNA and CDR2 YNFKEQ. The CDR3 is 12 amino acids. CDR3 amino acids: CASSHDRGGYTF. The CDR3, as DNA: TGTGCCAGCAGCCACGACAGGGGCGGCTACACCTTC.

This clone was picked up one time. V usage is TRBV6-5 and J usage is TRBJ1-3; D perhaps matches TRBD1 (5 bases). Trimming cost V 5 bases and J 3 bases, with 8 bases left between them. Germline-derived CDR1 and CDR2 are MNHEY and SVGAGI. The CDR3 totals 13 residues. The CDR3 loop is CASSQGDGNTIYF. The CDR3 bases are TGTGCCAGCAGTCAGGGTGATGGAAACACCATATATTTT.

This sequence joins TRBV28 and TRBJ2-7; 9 bases map to TRBD1. The germline V gene encodes CDR1 MDHEN and CDR2 SYDVKM. Germline trimming cut 3 bases from V and 10 bases from J; bases unmatched to any gene: 4. The CDR3 has 12 residues. The CDR3 protein is CASSFRQGVQYF. CDR3 bases: TGTGCCAGCAGTTTCCGACAGGGGGTACAGTACTTC.

V is TRBV5-1 and J is TRBJ1-1; 8 nucleotides match TRBD1. This CDR3 is 15 amino acids long. J was trimmed by 0 bases and V by 5 bases; bases with no gene match: 6. Germline lookup yields CDR1 SGHRS and CDR2 YFSETQ. CDR3 sequence (DNA): TGCGCCAGCAGTACGACAGGGGCAGTGAACACTGAAGCTTTCTTT. Its protein product is CASSTTGAVNTEAFF. The variable domain in full, with the rest retrieved from reference TRBV5-1 and TRBJ1-1, is KAGVTQTPRYLIKTRGQQVTLSCSPISGHRSVSWYQQTPGQGLQFLFEYFSETQRNKGNFPGRFSGRQFSNSRSEMNVSTLELGDSALYLCASSTTGAVNTEAFFGQGTRLTVV.

The genes are TRBV5-1 and TRBJ1-1; D uncertain. Trimming took 4 bases from V and 6 from J, leaving 19 bases between them. The CDR3 consists of 15 residues. Germline V CDR1 and CDR2: SGHRS, YFSETQ. The CDR3 protein is CASSPGAARSSEAFF. The CDR3 DNA follows: TGCGCCAGCAGCCCCGGAGCGGCGCGGTCTTCTGAAGCTTTCTTT.

A single count supports this clone. The chain links TRBV20-1 to TRBJ2-1; TRBD2 aligns across 8 bases. CDR1 DFQATT and CDR2 SNEGSKA come from the germline V gene (reference sequence). The CDR3 has 18 amino acids. The J segment lost 5 bases and the V segment lost 3 bases, leaving 18 bases of the junction unmatched. CDR3 residues: CSASLEQGGREANNEQFF. In DNA form, the CDR3 reads TGCAGTGCTAGTCTGGAACAGGGTGGGCGGGAGGCTAACAATGAGCAGTTCTTC.

The gene calls are TRBV6-5 and TRBJ1-2; the D is unclear. V lost 4 bases and J lost 4, with 13 bases in between. The CDR3 is made up of 14 amino acids. CDR1 is MNHEY, CDR2 SVGAGI, per germline. This CDR3 is CASSSLGGFYGYTF. The CDR3 region has the DNA TGTGCCAGCAGTTCCCTCGGCGGATTCTATGGCTACACCTTC.

This chain connects TRBV15 to TRBJ2-3, with 8 bases aligning to TRBD1. The CDR3 spans 15 residues. Germline V gives CDR1 LNHNV, CDR2 YYDKDF (reference sequence). V trimming: 5 bases; J trimming: 2 bases; junction bases outside the gene matches: 6. Here the CDR3 reads CATSRGQGITDTQYF. As DNA, the CDR3 is TGTGCCACCAGCCGCGGACAGGGCATCACAGATACGCAGTATTTT. Full variable domain (outside the CDR3, taken from reference TRBV15 and TRBJ2-3): DAMVIQNPRYQVTQFGKPVTLSCSQTLNHNVMYWYQQKSSQAPKLLFHYYDKDFNNEADTPDNFQSRRPNTSFCFLDIRSPGLGDTAMYLCATSRGQGITDTQYFGPGTRLTVL.